This is a list of T cell receptor beta chains from one sample in a study of cytomegalovirus exposure and HLA in healthy donors. Only in-frame clones appear in the TCRdb table, and some are missing; sequencing was by immunoSEQ multiplex PCR. The table shows 45,000 to 65,000 clones, with 77% occurring only once. Sequences were obtained from PBMCs. These receptors were taken from a woman between 40 and 55 years old in good health and CMV-seropositive. Each CDR3 is given with its conserved first and last residue. Fields, in order: D gene, J gene, V gene, clone size, CDR3 protein, CDR3 DNA. A D gene is named only where the DNA matches it firmly. Not every row has a clone size; where given, it reads once, few, many or a size class.

>-|TRBJ2-7|TRBV30|-
CAGYREGYEQYF
TGTGCAGGCTACAGGGAGGGCTACGAGCAGTACTTC
>-|TRBJ1-5|TRBV6-1|-
CASSERRGGVSNQPQHF
TGTGCCAGCAGTGAAAGGCGGGGCGGGGTATCTAATCAGCCCCAGCATTTT
>TRBD1|TRBJ1-1|TRBV7-2|-
CASRDSTGGRGGAFF
TGTGCCAGCAGGGATTCGACAGGGGGCCGAGGTGGAGCTTTCTTT
>TRBD1|TRBJ1-5|TRBV19|-
CASQSRGISNQPQHF
TGTGCCAGTCAGAGCAGGGGGATCAGCAATCAGCCCCAGCATTTT
>-|TRBJ1-1|TRBV11-3|-
CASSLDQTGTRNTEAFF
TGTGCCAGCAGCTTAGATCAAACCGGGACAAGGAACACTGAAGCTTTCTTT
>TRBD1|TRBJ1-3|TRBV5-8|-
CASSFTIRGRVTGNTIYF
TGTGCCAGCAGCTTTACTATCAGGGGGCGCGTAACTGGAAACACCATATATTTT
>-|TRBJ1-5|TRBV28|-
CASTRGGPQHQPQHF
TGTGCCAGCACCCGGGGGGGACCCCAGCACCAGCCCCAGCATTTT
>-|TRBJ1-6|TRBV6-5|-
CASGITALVSPLHF
TGTGCCAGCGGCATCACAGCCTTAGTCTCACCCCTCCACTTT
>TRBD1|TRBJ1-4|TRBV29-1|-
CSVGPSGTVEEKLFF
TGCAGCGTCGGACCATCCGGGACAGTCGAAGAAAAACTGTTTTTT
>-|TRBJ2-1|TRBV7-9|-
CASSSYSPDNEQFF
TGTGCCAGCAGCTCGTACTCCCCCGACAATGAGCAGTTCTTC
>TRBD1|TRBJ1-1|TRBV9|-
CASSSLTGRNTEAFF
TGTGCCAGCAGCTCCTTGACAGGGAGAAACACTGAAGCTTTCTTT
>TRBD1|TRBJ1-6|TRBV6-1|few
CASRDRVNSPLHF
TGTGCCAGCAGGGACAGGGTTAATTCACCCCTCCACTTT
>-|TRBJ1-1|TRBV5-5|large
CASSPRDDQAEAFF
TGTGCCAGCAGCCCGCGAGACGACCAGGCTGAAGCTTTCTTT
>TRBD2|TRBJ2-7|TRBV5-4|once
CASSGFGGGAPYEQYF
TGTGCCAGCAGCGGGTTTGGCGGGGGGGCCCCCTACGAGCAGTACTTC
>TRBD1|TRBJ1-2|TRBV6-1|-
CANQMTGRYGYTF
TGTGCCAACCAGATGACAGGGAGGTATGGCTACACCTTC
>-|TRBJ2-1|TRBV21-1|-
CASNSGQGIGNEQFF
TGTGCCAGCAACTCGGGACAGGGAATAGGCAATGAGCAGTTCTTC
>-|TRBJ1-2|TRBV27|few
CASSTEAAYGYTF
TGTGCCAGCAGCACCGAAGCGGCCTATGGCTACACCTTC
>-|TRBJ2-5|TRBV5-1|-
CASRDSSQLEQYF
TGCGCCAGCCGGGACTCGTCACAATTGGAGCAGTACTTC
>-|TRBJ2-2|TRBV6-5|-
CASSPDGRGELFF
TGTGCCAGCAGTCCCGATGGCCGCGGGGAGCTGTTTTTT
>TRBD1|TRBJ2-1|TRBV28|-
CASRGPGQLIEQFF
TGTGCCAGCAGGGGACCGGGACAGCTAATTGAGCAGTTCTTC
>-|TRBJ2-1|TRBV6-1|-
CASSEAYRTYNEQFF
TGTGCCAGCAGTGAAGCGTACAGAACCTACAATGAGCAGTTCTTC
>-|TRBJ2-7|TRBV21-1|once
CASSTRIVRDRTTYEQYF
TGTGCCAGCAGCACCAGAATCGTTCGGGACAGAACCACCTACGAGCAGTACTTC
>TRBD2|TRBJ2-1|TRBV30|-
CAWPNSGGTARIKEQFF
TGTGCCTGGCCAAATAGCGGGGGGACAGCTCGGATCAAAGAGCAGTTCTTC
>TRBD1|TRBJ1-1|TRBV7-9|-
CASSSAGTANTEAFF
TGTGCCAGCAGCTCCGCCGGGACAGCAAACACTGAAGCTTTCTTT
>-|TRBJ1-4|TRBV7-8|-
CASSPGGGGNEKLFF
TGTGCCAGCAGCCCCGGTGGGGGCGGCAATGAAAAACTGTTTTTT
>-|TRBJ2-3|TRBV28|-
CASRSGRGEADTQYF
TGTGCCAGCAGATCAGGCAGGGGGGAGGCAGATACGCAGTATTTT
>-|TRBJ1-1|TRBV15|few
CATGVTRVNTEAFF
TGTGCCACAGGAGTTACTAGGGTGAACACTGAAGCTTTCTTT
>-|TRBJ2-7|TRBV4-2|-
CASSQGGQWEQYF
TGTGCCAGCAGCCAAGGGGGCCAGTGGGAGCAGTACTTC
>TRBD1|TRBJ2-7|TRBV27|-
CASSSGTVYEQYF
TGTGCCAGCAGTTCAGGGACAGTCTACGAGCAGTACTTC
>-|TRBJ1-6|TRBV2|-
CASRPAGALISPLHF
TGTGCCAGCAGGCCCGCAGGGGCGCTTATTTCACCCCTCCACTTT
>-|TRBJ1-3|TRBV9|-
CASSHDSSSGNTIYF
TGTGCCAGCAGCCATGACAGTAGCTCTGGAAACACCATATATTTT
>-|TRBJ1-1|TRBV30|-
CAWSLPTAAAFF
TGTGCCTGGAGTCTACCCACCGCGGCAGCTTTCTTT
>-|TRBJ1-5|TRBV19|-
CATSGGLNQPQHF
TGTGCCACCTCGGGCGGGCTCAATCAGCCCCAGCATTTT
>TRBD2|TRBJ2-3|TRBV5-1|-
CASSPELQGGGGDTQYF
TGCGCCAGCAGCCCGGAATTACAGGGCGGGGGGGGAGATACGCAGTATTTT
>-|TRBJ2-7|TRBV5-4|-
CASTTYEQAYEQYF
TGTGCCAGCACCACGTATGAGCAGGCCTACGAGCAGTACTTC
>TRBD1|TRBJ1-1|TRBV18|-
CASSPGTAMNTEAFF
TGTGCCAGCTCACCGGGGACAGCCATGAACACTGAAGCTTTCTTT
>-|TRBJ1-1|TRBV7-8|-
CASSLFEGGTEAFF
TGTGCCAGCAGCTTATTTGAGGGAGGCACTGAAGCTTTCTTT
>-|TRBJ1-2|TRBV27|few
CASSIREGGNYGYTF
TGTGCCAGCAGCATACGGGAGGGGGGCAACTATGGCTACACCTTC
>-|TRBJ2-5|TRBV7-9|-
CASSLGGVETQYF
TGTGCCAGCAGCTTAGGAGGTGTGGAGACCCAGTACTTC
>-|TRBJ1-6|TRBV6-5|-
CASSYVSRGGNSPLHF
TGTGCCAGCAGTTACGTTAGCAGGGGTGGTAATTCACCCCTCCACTTT
>TRBD2|TRBJ2-3|TRBV11-2|-
CASSLAPGSVLAATDTQYF
TGTGCCAGCAGCTTAGCGCCAGGTAGCGTACTAGCGGCTACAGATACGCAGTATTTT
>TRBD1|TRBJ1-1|TRBV25-1|-
CASSEGQRYTEAFF
TGTGCCAGCAGTGAGGGACAGCGCTACACTGAAGCTTTCTTT
>TRBD2|TRBJ2-3|TRBV25-1|-
CASSESSGGDTDTQYF
TGTGCCAGCAGTGAATCTAGCGGGGGGGACACAGATACGCAGTATTTT
>TRBD1|TRBJ1-5|TRBV12-5|few
CASGLDRQGLQTQPQHF
TGTGCTAGTGGTTTGGATCGACAGGGGCTACAAACTCAGCCCCAGCATTTT
>-|TRBJ2-2|TRBV9|-
CASSVVAGAGELFF
TGTGCCAGCAGCGTAGTAGCCGGCGCCGGGGAGCTGTTTTTT
>-|TRBJ2-5|TRBV10-1|-
CASSESGGPSGTQYF
TGCGCCAGCAGTGAGTCCGGGGGTCCCTCGGGGACCCAGTACTTC
>-|TRBJ2-2|TRBV29-1|-
CSVGGGTGELFF
TGCAGCGTTGGAGGGGGCACCGGGGAGCTGTTTTTT
>TRBD1|TRBJ1-6|TRBV6-5|-
CASSPYRGSSPLHF
TGTGCCAGCAGCCCATACAGGGGAAGCTCACCCCTCCACTTT
>-|TRBJ2-1|TRBV4-2|-
CASSQDQGSYNEQFF
TGTGCCAGCAGCCAAGATCAGGGGTCTTACAATGAGCAGTTCTTC
>TRBD1|TRBJ2-2|TRBV6-1|once
CASSFRGLNTGELFF
TGTGCCAGCAGTTTTAGGGGGCTCAACACCGGGGAGCTGTTTTTT
>TRBD1|TRBJ2-7|TRBV28|-
CASSLSGTGFPYF
TGTGCCAGCAGTTTATCCGGGACAGGGTTCCCGTACTTC
>-|TRBJ2-5|TRBV5-4|-
CASSKSAGALQETQYF
TGTGCCAGCAGCAAAAGTGCGGGGGCCCTCCAAGAGACCCAGTACTTC
>-|TRBJ2-5|TRBV19|-
CASTPFRGGMKYF
TGTGCCAGTACTCCCTTTCGAGGCGGAATGAAGTACTTC
>-|TRBJ2-1|TRBV6-1|-
CASSDRDSYNEQFF
TGTGCCAGCAGTGACCGGGACTCCTACAATGAGCAGTTCTTC
>TRBD2|TRBJ2-5|TRBV11-3|-
CASSPSSGGAEETQYF
TGTGCCAGCAGCCCAAGTAGCGGGGGGGCCGAAGAGACCCAGTACTTC
>-|TRBJ2-5|TRBV7-8|-
CASSLGGGGETQYF
TGTGCCAGCAGTTTAGGGGGGGGAGGAGAGACCCAGTACTTC